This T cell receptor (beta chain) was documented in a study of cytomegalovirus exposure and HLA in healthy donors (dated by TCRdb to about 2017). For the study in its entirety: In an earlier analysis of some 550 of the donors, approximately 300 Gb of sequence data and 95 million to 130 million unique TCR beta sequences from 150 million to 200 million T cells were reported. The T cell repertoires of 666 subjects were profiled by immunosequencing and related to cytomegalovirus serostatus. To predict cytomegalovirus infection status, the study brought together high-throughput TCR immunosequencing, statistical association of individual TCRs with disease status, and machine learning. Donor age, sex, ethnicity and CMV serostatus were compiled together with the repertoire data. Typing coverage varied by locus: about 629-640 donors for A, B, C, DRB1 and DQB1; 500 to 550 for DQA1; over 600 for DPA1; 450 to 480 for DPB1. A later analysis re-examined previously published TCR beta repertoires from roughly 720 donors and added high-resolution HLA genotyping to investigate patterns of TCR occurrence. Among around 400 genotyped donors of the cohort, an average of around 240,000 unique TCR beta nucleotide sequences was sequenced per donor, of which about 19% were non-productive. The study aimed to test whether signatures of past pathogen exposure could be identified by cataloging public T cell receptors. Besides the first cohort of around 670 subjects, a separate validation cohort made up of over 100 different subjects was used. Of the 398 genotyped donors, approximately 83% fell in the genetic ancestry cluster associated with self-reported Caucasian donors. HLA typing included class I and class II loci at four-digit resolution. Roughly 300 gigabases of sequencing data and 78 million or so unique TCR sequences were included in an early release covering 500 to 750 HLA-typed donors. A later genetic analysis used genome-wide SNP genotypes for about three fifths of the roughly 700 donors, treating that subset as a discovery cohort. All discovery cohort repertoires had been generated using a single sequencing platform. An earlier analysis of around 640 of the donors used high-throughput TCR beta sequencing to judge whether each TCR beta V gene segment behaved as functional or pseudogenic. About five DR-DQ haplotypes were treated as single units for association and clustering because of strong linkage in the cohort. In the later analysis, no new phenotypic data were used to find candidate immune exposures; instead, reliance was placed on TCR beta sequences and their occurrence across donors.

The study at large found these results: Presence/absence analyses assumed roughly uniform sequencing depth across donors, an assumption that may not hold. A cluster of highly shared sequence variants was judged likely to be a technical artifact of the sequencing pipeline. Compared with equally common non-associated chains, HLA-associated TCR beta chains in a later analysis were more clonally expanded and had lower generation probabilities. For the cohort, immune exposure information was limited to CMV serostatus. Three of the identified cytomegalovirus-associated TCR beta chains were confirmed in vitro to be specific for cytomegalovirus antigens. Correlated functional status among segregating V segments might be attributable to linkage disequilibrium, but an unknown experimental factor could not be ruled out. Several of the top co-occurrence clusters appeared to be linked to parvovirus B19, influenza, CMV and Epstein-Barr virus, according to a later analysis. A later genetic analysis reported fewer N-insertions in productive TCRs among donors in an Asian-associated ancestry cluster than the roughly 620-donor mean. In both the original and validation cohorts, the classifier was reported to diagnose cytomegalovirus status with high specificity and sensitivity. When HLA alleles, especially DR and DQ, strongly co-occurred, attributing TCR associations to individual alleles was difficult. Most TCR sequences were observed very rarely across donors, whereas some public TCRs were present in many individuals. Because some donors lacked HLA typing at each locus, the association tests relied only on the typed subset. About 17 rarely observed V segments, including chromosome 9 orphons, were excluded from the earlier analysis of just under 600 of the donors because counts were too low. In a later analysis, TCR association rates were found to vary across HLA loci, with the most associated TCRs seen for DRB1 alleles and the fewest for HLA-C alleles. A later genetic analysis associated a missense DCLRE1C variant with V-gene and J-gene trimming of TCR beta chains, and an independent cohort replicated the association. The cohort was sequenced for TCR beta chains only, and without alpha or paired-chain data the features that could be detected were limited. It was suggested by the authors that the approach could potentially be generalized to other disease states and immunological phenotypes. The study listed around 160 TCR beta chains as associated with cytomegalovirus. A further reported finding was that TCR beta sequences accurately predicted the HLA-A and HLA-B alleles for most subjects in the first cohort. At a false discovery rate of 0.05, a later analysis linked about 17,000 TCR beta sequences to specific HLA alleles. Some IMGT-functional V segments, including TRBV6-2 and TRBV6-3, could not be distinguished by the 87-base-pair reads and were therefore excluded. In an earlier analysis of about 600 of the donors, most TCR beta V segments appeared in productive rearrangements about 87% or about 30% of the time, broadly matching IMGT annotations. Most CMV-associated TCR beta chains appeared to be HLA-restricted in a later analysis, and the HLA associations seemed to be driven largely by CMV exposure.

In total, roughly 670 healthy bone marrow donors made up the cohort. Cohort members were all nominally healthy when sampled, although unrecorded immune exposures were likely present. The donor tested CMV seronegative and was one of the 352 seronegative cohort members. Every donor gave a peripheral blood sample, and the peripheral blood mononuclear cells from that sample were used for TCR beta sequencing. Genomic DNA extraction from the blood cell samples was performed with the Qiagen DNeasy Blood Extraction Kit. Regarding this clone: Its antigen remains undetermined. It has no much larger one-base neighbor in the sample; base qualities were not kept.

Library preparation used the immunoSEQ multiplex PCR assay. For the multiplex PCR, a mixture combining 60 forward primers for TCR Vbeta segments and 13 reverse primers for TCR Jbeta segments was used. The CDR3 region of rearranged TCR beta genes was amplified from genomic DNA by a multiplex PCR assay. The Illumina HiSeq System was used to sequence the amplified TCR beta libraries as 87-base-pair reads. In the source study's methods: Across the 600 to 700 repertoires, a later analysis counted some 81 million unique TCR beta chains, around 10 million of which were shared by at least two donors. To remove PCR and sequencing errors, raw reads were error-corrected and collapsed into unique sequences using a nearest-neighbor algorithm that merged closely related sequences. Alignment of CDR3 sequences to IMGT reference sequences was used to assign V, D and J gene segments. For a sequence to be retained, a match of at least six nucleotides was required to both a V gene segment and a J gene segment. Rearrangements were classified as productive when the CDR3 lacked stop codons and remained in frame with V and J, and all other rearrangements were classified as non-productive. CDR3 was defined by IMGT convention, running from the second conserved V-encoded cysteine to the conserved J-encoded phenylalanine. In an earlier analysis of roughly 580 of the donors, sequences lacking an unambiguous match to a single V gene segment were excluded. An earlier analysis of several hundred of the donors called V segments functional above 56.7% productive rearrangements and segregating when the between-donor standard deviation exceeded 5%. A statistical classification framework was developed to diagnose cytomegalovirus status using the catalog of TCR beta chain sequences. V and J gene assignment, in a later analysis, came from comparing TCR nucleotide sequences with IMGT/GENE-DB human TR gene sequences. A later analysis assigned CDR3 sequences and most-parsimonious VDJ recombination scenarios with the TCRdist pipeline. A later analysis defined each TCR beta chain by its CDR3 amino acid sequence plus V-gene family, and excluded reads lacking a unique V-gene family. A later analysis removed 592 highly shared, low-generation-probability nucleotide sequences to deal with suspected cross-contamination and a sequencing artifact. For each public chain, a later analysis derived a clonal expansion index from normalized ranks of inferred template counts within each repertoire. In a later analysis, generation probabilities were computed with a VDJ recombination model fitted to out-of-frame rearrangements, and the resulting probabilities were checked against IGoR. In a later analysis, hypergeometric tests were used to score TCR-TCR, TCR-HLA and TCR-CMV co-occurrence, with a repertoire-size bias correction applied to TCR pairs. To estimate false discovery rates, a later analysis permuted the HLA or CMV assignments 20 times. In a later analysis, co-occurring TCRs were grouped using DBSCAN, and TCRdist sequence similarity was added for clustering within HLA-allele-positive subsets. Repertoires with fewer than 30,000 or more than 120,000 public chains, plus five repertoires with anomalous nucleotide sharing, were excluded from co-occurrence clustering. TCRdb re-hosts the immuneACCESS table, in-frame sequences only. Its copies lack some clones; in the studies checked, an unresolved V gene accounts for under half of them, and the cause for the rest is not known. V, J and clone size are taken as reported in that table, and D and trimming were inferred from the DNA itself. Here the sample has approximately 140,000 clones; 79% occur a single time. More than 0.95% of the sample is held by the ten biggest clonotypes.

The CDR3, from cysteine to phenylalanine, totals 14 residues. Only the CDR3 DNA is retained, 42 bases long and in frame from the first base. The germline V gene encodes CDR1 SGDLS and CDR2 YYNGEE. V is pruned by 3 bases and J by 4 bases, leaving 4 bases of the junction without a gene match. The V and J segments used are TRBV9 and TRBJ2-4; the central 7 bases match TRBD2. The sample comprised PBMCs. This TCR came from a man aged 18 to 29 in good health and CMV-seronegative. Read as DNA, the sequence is TGTGCCAGCAGCGGTAGCGGGTGGAAAAACATTCAGTACTTC. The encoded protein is CASSGSGWKNIQYF. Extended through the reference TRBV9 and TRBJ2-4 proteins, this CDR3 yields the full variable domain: DSGVTQTPKHLITATGQRVTLRCSPRSGDLSVYWYQQSLDQGLQFLIQYYNGEERAKGNILERFSAQQFPDLHSELNLSSLELGDSALYFCASSGSGWKNIQYFGAGTRLSVL.